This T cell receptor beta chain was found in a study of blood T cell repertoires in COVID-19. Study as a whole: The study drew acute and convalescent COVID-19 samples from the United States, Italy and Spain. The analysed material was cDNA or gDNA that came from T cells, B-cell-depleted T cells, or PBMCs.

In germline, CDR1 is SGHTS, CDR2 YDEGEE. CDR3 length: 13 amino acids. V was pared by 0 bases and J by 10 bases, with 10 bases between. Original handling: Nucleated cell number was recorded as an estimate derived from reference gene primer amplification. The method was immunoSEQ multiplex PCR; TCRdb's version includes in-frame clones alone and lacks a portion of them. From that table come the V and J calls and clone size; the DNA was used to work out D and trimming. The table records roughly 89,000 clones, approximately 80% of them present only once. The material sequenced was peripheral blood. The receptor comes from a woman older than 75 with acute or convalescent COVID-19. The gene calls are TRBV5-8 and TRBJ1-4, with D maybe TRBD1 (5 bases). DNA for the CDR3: TGTGCCAGCAGCTTGGAGGGGATGGGAAAACTGTTTTTT. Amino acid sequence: CASSLEGMGKLFF.